This TCR beta chain was recovered during a study of beta chain features in type 1 diabetes (dated by TCRdb to 2016 to 2019). In the study overall: Mean age, gender distribution, total cell number and subset yield were not different between patients and healthy donors. A total of roughly 99 million sorted cells were examined across all samples, and the number of cells per subset was strongly correlated with RNA yield. In the study, recently diagnosed type 1 diabetes patients and matched healthy donors were compared on the TCRB repertoires of their sorted circulating CD4+ T cell subsets. Regulatory and stem cell-like memory subsets were obtained from only 8 patients and roughly 8 healthy donors, while naive and central memory subsets were obtained from all 30 or so donors. The study at large found these results: PCR may preferentially amplify shorter templates, but because patient and control samples were amplified and corrected together, any resulting skew would affect both groups equally. Naive, central memory and regulatory TCRB repertoires appeared more similar among patients than among healthy donors. At VDJ recombination sites, type 1 diabetes patients had fewer insertions and more deleted nucleotides, which implies abnormalities in thymic rearrangement. A moderate but significant shortening of TCRB CDR3 length was observed in type 1 diabetes patients in all four CD4+ subsets. Only small numbers of individuals were included in the HLA sub-analyses, which left unresolved whether HLA type had any influence on TCRB rearrangement. Because cDNA rather than genomic DNA was sequenced, highly expressing activated cells could have been over-represented, although no difference in activation and CD3 levels was found between groups.

The High Capacity cDNA Reverse Transcription Kit was used to reverse transcribe all of the isolated RNA, meaning that expressed TCRB transcripts were what got sequenced. Deep immunoSEQ sequencing was applied to naive, central memory and regulatory T cell samples, giving an average of roughly 3.5 million total reads per sample. After sorted cells were lysed in RLT buffer, RNA was extracted with DNase-treated RNeasy Micro or Mini kits, with the choice depending on cell number. To prevent cross-contamination, each cell subset was processed individually, whereas patient and healthy donor samples were processed jointly. Using the immunoSEQ multiplex PCR, TCRB sequences were amplified from cDNA into 87-bp fragments spanning the CDR3 region. Sequencing of the amplicons was done on the Illumina HiSeq platform. In the paper's pipeline: Synthetic template baselines were used to correct PCR bias computationally, reads within Hamming distance 2 were collapsed together, and singletons that could not be merged were discarded. Reads were aligned against IMGT to assign V, D and J genes, CDR3 length and insertions or deletions at six rearrangement sites. Within each subset, clonotype counts were normalized to sorted cell number, and only after that were true diversity and Gini coefficients computed with the tcR R package. The overlap coefficient, calculated on TCRB nucleotide sequences, was used to quantify repertoire sharing. Sourced from immuneACCESS, this table was stored by TCRdb with only in-frame sequences that have V and J called. A share of the clones is absent; for the studies checked, an unresolved V gene accounts for under half, and the remainder has no known explanation. V, J and clone size derive from that table, while D and trimming were established from the DNA sequence. In all, the sample holds some 150,000 clones, and around 9% of those were seen once. Approximately 0.7% of the sample rests with the top ten.

The trim is 3 bases for V and 5 bases for J, with a gap of 19 bases between the germline ends. In the germline V gene (reference sequence), CDR1 corresponds to GTSNPN and CDR2 to SVGIG. The CDR3, cysteine through phenylalanine, is 15 amino acids long. Of the read, only the CDR3 DNA is kept; its 45 bases are in frame from base 1. This clone has only a few counts. Its specific antigen is unknown. Base-call qualities are not available, and no considerably larger clone is one nucleotide away. From each donor, a single peripheral blood sample of about 110 mL on average was drawn into heparinised tubes. Using a panel that included CD45RO, CCR7, CD25, CD127, CD95 and CD27, naive, central memory, regulatory and stem cell-like memory CD4+ T cells were sorted on a BD FACSAria II. All sorted populations exceeded 98% purity. PBMCs were separated immediately by Lymphoprep density gradient centrifugation and were stained directly, without being cultured. So that batch effects would be minimized, each experiment stained and sorted samples in pairs, pairing one healthy donor with one patient.

Sequencing was performed on central memory CD4+ T cells from blood. The sequence links TRBV30 to TRBJ2-5; perhaps TRBD1 is the D gene, with 6 bases matching. This clonotype originated in a woman in her twenties or thirties with type 1 diabetes. The CDR3 reads CAWRPGEALRETQYF. The DNA sequence reads TGTGCCTGGAGGCCAGGGGAAGCATTGAGGGAGACCCAGTACTTC. Outside the CDR3, residues come from the reference TRBV30 and TRBJ2-5 proteins, so the full variable domain is: SQTIHQWPATLVQPVGSPLSLECTVEGTSNPNLYWYRQAAGRGLQLLFYSVGIGQISSEVPQNLSASRPQDRQFILSSKKLLLSDSGFYLCAWRPGEALRETQYFGPGTRLLVL.